These T cell receptor beta chains were read from a single sample in a study of T-cell memory formation after mild COVID-19. TCRdb re-analysed the 5' RACE reads in MiXCR, keeping a single row per CDR3 protein. The profile shows fewer than 600,000 distinct CDR3 sequences, 20% to 25% of them singletons. The material sequenced was PBMCs or a T cell subset sorted from them (not recorded which). All receptors come from an adult woman who had mild COVID-19 (a few samples of this study predate the infection). Cell type and time point are not known. CDR3s include the opening cysteine and the closing phenylalanine or tryptophan. The D gene is left open where the match is weak. Some rows mark clone size as missing; the rest say once, few, many or name a class of expanded clone.

V: TRBV5-1
J: TRBJ2-2
size: few
D: TRBD2
DNA: TGCGCCAGCAGCCAGTTTAGCGGGACGAACACCGGGGAGCTGTTTTTT
CDR3: CASSQFSGTNTGELFF

V: TRBV5-1
J: TRBJ1-1
size: .
D: .
DNA: TGCGCCAGCAGTCCTGCGGAGGGGGTGGTGAACACTGAAGCTTTCTTT
CDR3: CASSPAEGVVNTEAFF

V: TRBV6-2/TRBV6-3
J: TRBJ2-2
size: .
D: TRBD1
DNA: TGTGCCAGCGGGACAGGGGAGGCCGGGGAGCTGTTTTTT
CDR3: CASGTGEAGELFF

V: TRBV7-8
J: TRBJ2-3
size: .
D: .
DNA: TGTGCCAGCAGCTACGGGGTGCCCAGTTCACAATGCAACTGGGTGTGCACAGATACGCAGTATTTT
CDR3: CASSYGVPSSQCNWVCTDTQYF

V: TRBV10-3
J: TRBJ1-2
size: once
D: .
DNA: TGTGCCATCAGGGACGGCTATGGCTACACCTTC
CDR3: CAIRDGYGYTF

V: TRBV12-3/TRBV12-4
J: TRBJ2-1
size: few
D: .
DNA: TGTGCCAGCAGTTTAAGAGGGAGTAACTACAATGAGCAGTTCTTC
CDR3: CASSLRGSNYNEQFF

V: TRBV18
J: TRBJ2-7
size: .
D: .
DNA: TGTGCCAGCTCAGGGCTAGGCAACTACGAGCAGTACTTC
CDR3: CASSGLGNYEQYF

V: TRBV7-2
J: TRBJ2-1
size: .
D: .
DNA: TGTGCCAGCAGCTTAGATGGTACCTCAATTAACAATGAGCAGTTCTTC
CDR3: CASSLDGTSINNEQFF

V: TRBV12-3/TRBV12-4
J: TRBJ1-2
size: few
D: .
DNA: TGTGCCAGCAGCCCAAGGGGCGCGGCGGCTGGCTACACCTTC
CDR3: CASSPRGAAAGYTF

V: TRBV11-2
J: TRBJ2-4
size: .
D: TRBD2
DNA: TGTGCCAGCAGCCCCCGTACAGCGGGGGGAAACATTCAGTACTTC
CDR3: CASSPRTAGGNIQYF

V: TRBV3-1
J: TRBJ1-4
size: .
D: .
DNA: TGTGCCAGCAGCCAAGGGATGATTAATGAAAAACTGTTTTTT
CDR3: CASSQGMINEKLFF

V: TRBV7-2
J: TRBJ2-3
size: many
D: .
DNA: TGTGCCAGCAGCTTAGGGGGGTTTACAGATACGCAGTATTTT
CDR3: CASSLGGFTDTQYF

V: TRBV12-3/TRBV12-4
J: TRBJ2-6
size: few
D: .
DNA: TGTGCCAGCGGCCTTGAGGGGGCCAACGTCCTGACTTTC
CDR3: CASGLEGANVLTF

V: TRBV9
J: TRBJ2-5
size: .
D: .
DNA: TGTGCCAGCAGCGTAGAAGGGGCAGTTCCATCAGAGACACAGTACTTC
CDR3: CASSVEGAVPSETQYF

V: TRBV5-1
J: TRBJ1-5
size: few
D: .
DNA: TGCGCCAGCAGCTTTGGGACACCTAATCAGCCCCAGCATTTT
CDR3: CASSFGTPNQPQHF

V: TRBV9
J: TRBJ2-1
size: few
D: TRBD2
DNA: TGTGCCAGCAGCGTAGGTCCTAGCGGTAATGAGCAGTTCTTC
CDR3: CASSVGPSGNEQFF

V: TRBV4-3
J: TRBJ2-5
size: .
D: TRBD2
DNA: TGCGCCAGCAGCCAGGAGACCGGGACTAGCGTTAAGGTGACCCAGTACTTC
CDR3: CASSQETGTSVKVTQYF

V: TRBV9
J: TRBJ2-2
size: few
D: TRBD1
DNA: TGTGCCAGCAGCGCCAGGGGGTCGACTGGCACCGGGGAGCTGTTTTTT
CDR3: CASSARGSTGTGELFF

V: TRBV29-1
J: TRBJ1-1
size: .
D: .
DNA: TGCAGCGTTGGCCAGGGCAGGGAGAGATTCACTGAAGCTTTCTTT
CDR3: CSVGQGRERFTEAFF

V: TRBV11-3
J: TRBJ2-1
size: few
D: .
DNA: TGTGCCAGCAGCTTAGATGGGTATTCTACCCCAGATGAGCAGTTCTTC
CDR3: CASSLDGYSTPDEQFF

V: TRBV5-6
J: TRBJ2-7
size: .
D: .
DNA: TGTGCCAGCAGCTTGGCCTTTCTTGGGGACGAGCAGTACTTC
CDR3: CASSLAFLGDEQYF

V: TRBV6-2/TRBV6-3
J: TRBJ2-2
size: once
D: TRBD2
DNA: TGTGCCAGCAGGGCAGCGGGGATGAACACCGGGGAGCTGTTTTTT
CDR3: CASRAAGMNTGELFF

V: TRBV3-1
J: TRBJ1-1
size: .
D: .
DNA: TGTGCCAGCAGCGACACGGGGGCTGAAGCTTTCTTT
CDR3: CASSDTGAEAFF

V: TRBV20-1
J: TRBJ1-1
size: .
D: .
DNA: TGCAGTGCTAACAGGGCGAGGAACACTGAAGCTTTCTTT
CDR3: CSANRARNTEAFF

V: TRBV5-1
J: TRBJ2-4
size: few
D: TRBD1
DNA: TGCGCCAGCAGCTTGACCCCGGGACAGGGTGTAAACATTCAGTACTTC
CDR3: CASSLTPGQGVNIQYF

V: TRBV20-1
J: TRBJ2-3
size: few
D: TRBD1
DNA: TGCAGTGCTAGAGATACCGGGCTCGACAGGGGGTGGGGTACGCAGTATTTT
CDR3: CSARDTGLDRGWGTQYF

V: TRBV4-3
J: TRBJ2-7
size: .
D: .
DNA: TGCGCCAGCAGCCAAGAAACCAGGGACCCCACCTACGAGCAGTACTTC
CDR3: CASSQETRDPTYEQYF

V: TRBV5-5
J: TRBJ2-2
size: many
D: .
DNA: TGTGCCAGCAGCTGGACCGGGACACGGGAGCTGTTTTTT
CDR3: CASSWTGTRELFF

V: TRBV6-2/TRBV6-3
J: TRBJ2-2
size: .
D: TRBD2
DNA: TGTGCCAGCAGTGCCCGACTAGCGGCTGAGAACACCGGGGAGCTGTTTTTT
CDR3: CASSARLAAENTGELFF

V: TRBV5-4
J: TRBJ2-1
size: .
D: TRBD1
DNA: TGTGCCAGCAGCTTTGACAGGGAAACCTACAATGAGCAGTTCTTC
CDR3: CASSFDRETYNEQFF

V: TRBV20-1
J: TRBJ2-1
size: .
D: .
DNA: TGCAGTGCTAGAGATCTCCAGAGGTCGCATTCTTCCTACAATGAGCAGTTCTTC
CDR3: CSARDLQRSHSSYNEQFF

V: TRBV4-2
J: TRBJ2-1
size: few
D: TRBD2
DNA: TGTGCCAGCAGCCTGGAAGCGGGAGGGCCGTATTTCTTC
CDR3: CASSLEAGGPYFF

V: TRBV11-2
J: TRBJ2-1
size: .
D: TRBD1
DNA: TGTGCCAGCAGCTTCCAACCAGGGGGCGAGGTCGGGCAGTTCTTC
CDR3: CASSFQPGGEVGQFF

V: TRBV6-2/TRBV6-3
J: TRBJ2-1
size: few
D: .
DNA: TGTGCCAGCAGAGCTGGGACCTCTCACTACAATGAGCAGTTCTTC
CDR3: CASRAGTSHYNEQFF

V: TRBV20-1
J: TRBJ2-5
size: .
D: .
DNA: TGCAGTGCCGGCCAGGGGAGAGAGACCCAGTACTTC
CDR3: CSAGQGRETQYF

V: TRBV24-1
J: TRBJ2-1
size: few
D: .
DNA: TGTGCCACCAGTGCCCCCGGGAGAGTCTACAATGAGCAGTTCTTC
CDR3: CATSAPGRVYNEQFF

V: TRBV6-2/TRBV6-3
J: TRBJ2-7
size: .
D: .
DNA: TGTGCCAGCAAAAACCGGGGCTACGAGCAGTACTTC
CDR3: CASKNRGYEQYF

V: TRBV20-1
J: TRBJ2-7
size: .
D: .
DNA: TGCAGTGCTAGAGTAACAGCCAGCTACGAGCAGTACTTC
CDR3: CSARVTASYEQYF

V: TRBV23-1
J: TRBJ2-3
size: .
D: .
DNA: TGCGCCAGCAGTCAAGGGCGTACGCAGTATTTT
CDR3: CASSQGRTQYF

V: TRBV12-3/TRBV12-4
J: TRBJ2-2
size: few
D: TRBD2
DNA: TGTGCCAGCAGTCCTTTAGCGGGAGCTACGAACACCGGGGAGCTGTTTTTT
CDR3: CASSPLAGATNTGELFF

V: TRBV5-1
J: TRBJ1-1
size: few
D: TRBD1
DNA: TGCGCCAGCAGCCTATCTTGGGGTGTCGGGACAGGGAACACTGAAGCTTTCTTT
CDR3: CASSLSWGVGTGNTEAFF

V: TRBV14
J: TRBJ2-5
size: few
D: .
DNA: TGTGCCAGCAGCCAAGTTCCCCTCCAAGAGACCCAGTACTTC
CDR3: CASSQVPLQETQYF

V: TRBV7-3
J: TRBJ2-1
size: .
D: TRBD2
DNA: TGTGCCAGCAGCTCCTTCACCGGGACTAACAATGAGCAGTTCTTC
CDR3: CASSSFTGTNNEQFF

V: TRBV20-1
J: TRBJ2-1
size: .
D: .
DNA: TGCAGTGCTAGTGGCGTTCCGTTCTCCTACAATGAGCAGTTCTTC
CDR3: CSASGVPFSYNEQFF

V: TRBV29-1
J: TRBJ2-1
size: few
D: .
DNA: TGCAGCGTTACCCTTTTTCAGGAGCAGTTCTTC
CDR3: CSVTLFQEQFF

V: TRBV7-3
J: TRBJ2-2
size: .
D: TRBD2
DNA: TGTGCCAGCAGCCCATCCATAGCGGGAGTGGACGCCGGGGAGCTGTTTTTT
CDR3: CASSPSIAGVDAGELFF

V: TRBV7-2
J: TRBJ1-1
size: .
D: .
DNA: TGTGCCAGCAGCCGTTACAGGATAAACACTGAAGCTTTCTTT
CDR3: CASSRYRINTEAFF